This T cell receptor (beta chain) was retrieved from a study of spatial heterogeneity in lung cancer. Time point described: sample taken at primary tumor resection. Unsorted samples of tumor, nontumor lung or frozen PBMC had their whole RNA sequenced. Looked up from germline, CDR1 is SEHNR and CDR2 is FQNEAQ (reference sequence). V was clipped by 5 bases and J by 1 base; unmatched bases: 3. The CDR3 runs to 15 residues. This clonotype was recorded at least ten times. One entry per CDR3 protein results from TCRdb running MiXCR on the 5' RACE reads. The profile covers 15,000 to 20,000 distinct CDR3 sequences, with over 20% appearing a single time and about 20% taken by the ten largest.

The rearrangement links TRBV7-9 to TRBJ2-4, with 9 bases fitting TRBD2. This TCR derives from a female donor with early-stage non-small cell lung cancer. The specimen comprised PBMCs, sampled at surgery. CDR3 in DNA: TGTGCCAGCAGCCGGACTAGCGTGGCCAAAAACATTCAGTACTTC. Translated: CASSRTSVAKNIQYF. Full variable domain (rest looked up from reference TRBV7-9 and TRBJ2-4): DTGVSQNPRHKITKRGQNVTFRCDPISEHNRLYWYRQTLGQGPEFLTYFQNEAQLEKSRLLSDRFSAERPKGSFSTLEIQRTEQGDSAMYLCASSRTSVAKNIQYFGAGTRLSVL.